These 24 T cell receptor beta chains were sequenced from one sample in a study of human T cells and chemical hapten exposure. Each CDR3 protein is one row after TCRdb ran MiXCR on the RACE reads. The repertoire consists of 150,000 to 200,000 distinct CDR3 sequences, with approximately 20% occurring once and the leading ten covering approximately 6.7%. Time point described: patch test 1, 2 weeks after DPC sensitization. The treatment here: therapeutic diphenylcyclopropenone sensitization with weekly scalp DPC. The input for sequencing was whole blood, taken in connection with sensitization to the hapten diphenylcyclopropenone (DPC). The source is a woman in her forties or fifties with alopecia areata. Some clones in this sample may be carry-over from other donors' samples.

This clonotype was detected a few times. The chain uses TRBV29-1 and TRBJ2-3; D may be TRBD2 (5 bases). Germline V gene data show CDR1 as SQVTM and CDR2 as ANQGSEA. CDR3 length equals 12 residues. Between the trimmed V and J ends, which lost 7 bases and 4 bases, there was a span of 12 bases. CDR3 loop: CSETSRADTQYF. In DNA form, the CDR3 reads TGCAGCGAGACTTCGAGGGCAGATACGCAGTATTTT.

The CDR3 bases are TGTGCCAGCAACCAGCATGGACTAGCGCAATACGAGCAGTACTTC. Translation: CASNQHGLAQYEQYF. V is TRBV6-6 and J is TRBJ2-7; 9 positions agree with TRBD2. Germline V lookup: CDR1 MNHNY, CDR2 SVGAGI (reference sequence). V shed 7 bases, J shed 4 bases, and the junction held 11 bases outside the gene matches. This CDR3 spans 15 amino acids.

This clonotype was picked up a small number of times. The V gene is TRBV20-1, the J gene TRBJ2-5; the match to TRBD2 covers 7 bases. The CDR3 spans 15 residues. V trimming: 4 bases; J trimming: 5 bases; junction bases outside the gene matches: 13. Germline assignment: CDR1 DFQATT and CDR2 SNEGSKA (reference sequence). Written as DNA, the CDR3 is TGCAGTGCTACCGGGGACCACTGGGGGGGTGAGACCCAGTACTTC. Translating it yields CSATGDHWGGETQYF.

This chain connects TRBV2 to TRBJ1-2; the D is unclear. The CDR3 contains 12 residues. V lost 10 bases and J lost 2, with 11 bases in between. Germline CDR1 is SNHLY and CDR2 is FYNNEI. The CDR3 spells CAKRAENYGYTF. The CDR3 DNA is TGTGCCAAGCGGGCCGAAAACTATGGCTACACCTTC.

The chain has TRBV27 and TRBJ1-5; D is possibly TRBD1 (5 bases). Trimming shortened V by 6 bases and J by 0 bases, and 12 bases separated the two germline ends. Looked up from germline, CDR1 is MNHEY and CDR2 is SMNVEV (reference sequence). This CDR3 is built from 15 residues. The CDR3, as DNA: TGTGCCAGCAGCCGACAGTTATATAGCAATCAGCCCCAGCATTTT. This gives the protein CASSRQLYSNQPQHF.

The chain recombines TRBV11-3 with TRBJ2-5; TRBD2 aligns across 8 bases. The CDR3 is 16 amino acids. The V gene end was trimmed by 5 bases and the J gene end by 5 bases; junction bases not matched to a gene: 13. Germline CDR1 reads SGHNT; CDR2 reads YENEEA. In DNA form, the CDR3 reads TGTGCCAGCAGCCTCCAGAGTCAAGCGGGAGAGGAGACCCAGTACTTC. This translates into CASSLQSQAGEETQYF.

The chain is built from TRBV7-9 and TRBJ1-1, with a weak D call TRBD1 (5 bases). This CDR3 contains 17 residues. Deletions cut 5 bases from V and 3 bases from J, with 22 bases between. The germline V gene has CDR1 SEHNR and CDR2 FQNEAQ (reference sequence). Here the CDR3 reads CASSRTLSTELDTEAFF. The CDR3 bases are TGTGCCAGCAGCCGAACTTTATCGACAGAGTTGGACACTGAAGCTTTCTTT.

The genes are TRBV2 and TRBJ1-4; D uncertain. Trimming stripped 9 bases from V and 3 bases from J, with 14 bases between. The CDR3 consists of 14 residues. Germline V gene lookup returns CDR1 SNHLY and CDR2 FYNNEI. DNA of the CDR3: TGTGCCAGTGTCCCCCACCCCTCTAATGAAAAACTGTTTTTT. Residues: CASVPHPSNEKLFF.

The J gene is TRBJ2-5, the V gene TRBV29-1; 7 bases align to TRBD1. CDR1 is SQVTM and CDR2 is ANQGSEA in the germline V gene. The CDR3 has 13 residues. V trimming: 3 bases; J trimming: 5 bases; junction bases outside the gene matches: 6. The CDR3 nucleotides are TGCAGCGTTGAGGGACAGCCAGGGGAGACCCAGTACTTC. It yields the protein CSVEGQPGETQYF.

The V gene is TRBV20-1, the J gene TRBJ2-1, with 9 bases that match TRBD2. CDR3 length: 15 residues. Trimming at V came to 2 bases and at J to 3 bases, leaving 5 bases not matched to a gene. From germline, CDR1 is DFQATT and CDR2 SNEGSKA (reference sequence). CDR3 coding DNA: TGCAGTGCTAGATCCCTAGCGGGGATCTACAATGAGCAGTTCTTC. It encodes CSARSLAGIYNEQFF.

Only a few counts were recorded for this clonotype. The chain joins TRBV4-2 to TRBJ2-3, with D unresolved. Per the germline V gene, CDR1 is LGHNA and CDR2 is YNFKEQ. Trimming took off 0 bases at V and 4 bases at J, with 5 bases between the two ends. The CDR3 loop spans 13 amino acids. The CDR3 region is CASSQEFPDTQYF. The CDR3 DNA follows: TGTGCCAGCAGCCAAGAATTCCCAGATACGCAGTATTTT.

The chain is built from TRBV6-1 and TRBJ1-2; no clear D gene. The CDR3 covers 14 residues. Germline loops: CDR1 MNHNS, CDR2 SASEGT. Between the trimmed V and J ends, which lost 5 bases and 4 bases, there was a span of 14 bases. CDR3 coding DNA: TGTGCCAGCAGTCCTACGTGGACCATCTATGGCTACACCTTC. Translated, it gives CASSPTWTIYGYTF.

This clonotype showed up just a few times. The V and J genes are TRBV28 and TRBJ2-1, with D possibly TRBD2 on 5 matching bases. Germline values: CDR1 MDHEN, CDR2 SYDVKM. The CDR3 has 13 amino acids. V lost 5 bases and J 8 bases, leaving 13 bases between the germline ends. This CDR3 is CASSPSRGHEQFF. The CDR3 coding sequence is TGTGCCAGCAGTCCCTCCCGGGGTCATGAGCAGTTCTTC.

This clonotype was seen only a few times. This chain uses TRBV6-6 with TRBJ2-7; 9 bases are a match to TRBD2. This CDR3 spans 15 amino acids. Germline V lookup: CDR1 MNHNY, CDR2 SVGAGI (reference sequence). V dropped 2 bases and J dropped 4; count of bases not matched to a gene: 6. The DNA of the CDR3 is TGTGCCAGCAGTTACCAAGATAGCGGGAGATACGAGCAGTACTTC. This translates into CASSYQDSGRYEQYF.

This clonotype was recorded a few times. The chain recombines TRBV7-8 with TRBJ2-1; 7 positions agree with TRBD2. The germline CDR1 and CDR2 sequences are SGHVS and FQNEAQ. The CDR3 has 16 residues. With 0 bases clipped from V and 1 base from J, the junction kept 3 bases outside the gene matches. The CDR3 region is CASSLAGLGSYNEQFF. The CDR3, as DNA: TGTGCCAGCAGCTTAGCCGGACTAGGGTCCTACAATGAGCAGTTCTTC.

This clonotype appeared a few times. CDR3 amino acids: CASSETGAHSNQPQHF. The CDR3 nucleotides read TGTGCCAGCAGTGAGACAGGCGCCCACAGCAATCAGCCCCAGCATTTT. The chain employs TRBV6-1 and TRBJ1-5; the D gene is possibly TRBD1 (6 bases). Trimming left V 3 bases short and J 1 base short, with 13 bases between. The CDR3 has 16 amino acids. CDR1 and CDR2 from the germline V gene are MNHNS and SASEGT.

This clonotype occurred a few times. The V and J genes are TRBV12-3 or TRBV12-4 and TRBJ2-1; D assignment may be TRBD1 or TRBD2 (5 bases each). This CDR3 is 13 amino acids long. The V end was cut by 6 bases, the J end by 9 bases, with 15 bases between. The CDR3 DNA is TGTGCCAGCAGACTAGACCAGAGGGGTGAGCAGTTCTTC. Protein product: CASRLDQRGEQFF.

CDR3 region: CASSSRDRVSTETQYF. DNA for the CDR3: TGTGCCAGCAGCTCCCGGGACAGGGTCTCTACGGAGACCCAGTACTTC. The rearrangement uses TRBV5-6 and TRBJ2-5; 9 nucleotides align to TRBD1. Germline CDR1 reads SGHDT; CDR2 reads YYEEEE. V trimming: 3 bases; J trimming: 5 bases; junction bases outside the gene matches: 11. This CDR3 comprises 16 residues.

There are many counts of this clonotype. CDR3 loop: CSARDPGQGEGGELFF. As DNA, the CDR3 is TGCAGTGCTAGAGATCCTGGACAGGGGGAGGGCGGGGAGCTGTTTTTT. The chain has TRBV20-1 and TRBJ2-2, with TRBD1 matching over 10 bases. The CDR3 sequence is 16 residues long. The germline V gene encodes CDR1 DFQATT and CDR2 SNEGSKA (reference sequence). V gave up 0 bases and J gave up 7 bases; unmatched junction bases: 8.

There are a few counts of this clonotype. The chain combines TRBV20-1 with TRBJ2-3, with 7 positions matching TRBD2. Germline-derived CDR1 and CDR2 are DFQATT and SNEGSKA (reference sequence). V was pared by 5 bases and J by 6 bases, with 8 bases of the junction left unmatched. CDR3 length: 13 residues. The CDR3 DNA reads as TGCAGTGCTGGGGCGGGAGCGTCGGATACGCAGTATTTT. It codes for CSAGAGASDTQYF.

The genes are TRBV20-1 and TRBJ2-2; the D gene is possibly TRBD2 (6 bases). V was shortened by 3 bases and J by 2 bases, with 10 bases between the two germline ends. The CDR3 is made up of 14 amino acids. Germline V lookup: CDR1 DFQATT, CDR2 SNEGSKA (reference sequence). CDR3 region: CSASYGGNTGELFF. The CDR3 coding sequence is TGCAGTGCTAGTTACGGGGGAAACACCGGGGAGCTGTTTTTT.

Ten or more counts support this clonotype. The rearrangement uses TRBV7-9 and TRBJ2-6; possible D gene TRBD1, 5 bases. Trimming removed 11 bases from V and 4 bases from J, with 12 bases in between. CDR3 size: 13 residues. The germline V gene encodes CDR1 SEHNR and CDR2 FQNEAQ (reference sequence). CDR3 nucleotide sequence: TGTGCCGGGGCAGTTTTAGGGGCCAACGTCCTGACTTTC. Translating it yields CAGAVLGANVLTF.

This clonotype turned up a few times. The chain employs TRBV29-1 and TRBJ2-2, with D uncertain. CDR1 SQVTM and CDR2 ANQGSEA come from the germline V gene. The germline V and J ends were trimmed by 3 bases and 7 bases, with 15 bases remaining between them. The length of the CDR3 is 14 residues. The CDR3 is CSVDMGIGSGELFF. CDR3 nucleotides: TGCAGCGTTGACATGGGGATCGGAAGCGGGGAGCTGTTTTTT.

Here the CDR3 reads CASSFPATDTQYF. The CDR3 DNA is TGTGCCAGCAGCTTCCCAGCCACAGATACGCAGTATTTT. V gene TRBV7-2 combines with J gene TRBJ2-3; D uncertain. The germline gives CDR1 SGHTA, CDR2 FQGNSA. The CDR3 length is 13 residues. V was trimmed by 3 bases and J by 2 bases, leaving 6 bases between them.